One sample yielded the 28 T cell receptor beta chains listed below, sequenced in a study of blood T cell repertoires in COVID-19. Clones were sequenced by immunoSEQ multiplex PCR, and TCRdb holds only the in-frame ones, with some missing. This sample yields under 250,000 clones, of which around 80% are seen a single time; 2.5% to 3.5% belongs to the top ten. The sequenced sample consisted of peripheral blood. These TCRs come from a man aged 45-65 years with active or convalescent COVID-19.

The chain links TRBV5-1 to TRBJ1-4, with 7 bases that match TRBD1. With 0 bases clipped from V and 7 bases from J, the junction kept 9 bases outside the gene matches. The CDR3 is made up of 16 amino acids. Germline V gene data show CDR1 as SGHRS and CDR2 as YFSETQ. CDR3 coding DNA: TGCGCCAGCAGCTTGGCCCTCAAGGGGGCGGGTGAAAAACTGTTTTTT. Translated, it gives CASSLALKGAGEKLFF.

This clone was seen a single time. J is TRBJ1-5 and V is TRBV11-2; no clear D gene. The CDR3 contains 11 residues. V lost 3 bases and J lost 6, with 3 bases in between. The germline gives CDR1 SGHAT, CDR2 FQNNGV. This chain's CDR3 is CASSFGQPQHF. DNA for the CDR3: TGTGCCAGCAGCTTCGGTCAGCCCCAGCATTTT.

The chain recombines TRBV6-5 with TRBJ1-1; possibly TRBD1 for D (5 bases). Germline V lookup: CDR1 MNHEY, CDR2 SVGAGI. The V gene lost 7 bases and the J gene lost 0 bases, with 12 bases spanning the gap. The CDR3 length is 14 residues. The CDR3 loop reads CASTAGLMNTEAFF. CDR3 DNA sequence: TGTGCCAGCACAGCGGGGCTTATGAACACTGAAGCTTTCTTT.

The chain joins TRBV7-9 to TRBJ2-1; maybe TRBD2 (5 bases). The CDR3 is 13 residues long. V lost 5 bases, J lost 4 bases, and 9 bases lay in between. Germline V CDR1 and CDR2: SEHNR, FQNEAQ (reference sequence). CDR3 region: CASSPRGYNEQFF. In DNA form, the CDR3 reads TGTGCCAGCAGCCCCCGGGGATACAATGAGCAGTTCTTC.

The chain employs TRBV13 and TRBJ1-1; D remains ambiguous. CDR1 and CDR2 (germline): PRHDT, FYEKMQ (reference sequence). This CDR3 has 14 amino acids. V shed 4 bases and J shed 6 bases, with 15 bases lying between them. The CDR3 DNA reads as TGTGCCAGCAGCTCCCGAGGAGGGAGGGCTGAAGCTTTCTTT. Its translation is CASSSRGGRAEAFF. The variable domain in full, with the rest retrieved from reference TRBV13 and TRBJ1-1, is AAGVIQSPRHLIKEKRETATLKCYPIPRHDTVYWYQQGPGQDPQFLISFYEKMQSDKGSIPDRFSAQQFSDYHSELNMSSLELGDSALYFCASSSRGGRAEAFFGQGTRLTVV.

This clone was detected once. This chain joins TRBV5-1 and TRBJ2-7, with D possibly TRBD1 on 6 matching bases. Trimming removed 4 bases at V and 0 bases at J, with 11 bases between. This CDR3 is built from 14 residues. CDR1 is SGHRS and CDR2 is YFSETQ in the germline V gene. The CDR3 here is CASSLPDSSYEQYF. CDR3 in DNA: TGCGCCAGCAGCCTCCCGGACAGCTCCTACGAGCAGTACTTC.

This clone was seen more than once but under ten times. V is TRBV5-4 and J is TRBJ2-5, with 7 bases that match TRBD2. Trimming cost V 2 bases and J 3 bases; bases outside gene matches: 4. Germline V gene data show CDR1 as SGHNT and CDR2 as YYREEE (reference sequence). The CDR3 has 14 residues. The CDR3 region is CASSFPGREETQYF. The DNA of the CDR3 is TGTGCCAGCAGCTTCCCAGGGAGGGAAGAGACCCAGTACTTC.

The CDR3 loop is CASSFREGETQYF. The CDR3 DNA reads TGTGCCAGCAGTTTTCGGGAAGGAGAGACCCAGTACTTC. The J gene is TRBJ2-5, the V gene TRBV27, with D possibly TRBD2 on 5 matching bases. The germline V and J ends were trimmed by 3 bases and 4 bases, with 9 bases remaining between them. The CDR3 runs 13 residues. Germline lookup yields CDR1 MNHEY and CDR2 SMNVEV (reference sequence).

The V gene is TRBV15, the J gene TRBJ2-7, with unresolved D. This CDR3 is 14 amino acids long. Trimming shortened V by 3 bases and J by 2 bases, and 11 bases separated the two germline ends. The germline V gene has CDR1 LNHNV and CDR2 YYDKDF (reference sequence). The DNA of the CDR3 is TGTGCCACCAGCAGCTTACAGTTCCCCTACGAGCAGTACTTC. It specifies CATSSLQFPYEQYF.

The CDR3 DNA sequence: TGTGCCATCAGTGCTGGAGGGCTGGGGGGATATGGCTACACCTTC. It is translated as CAISAGGLGGYGYTF. The V call is TRBV10-3, the J call TRBJ1-2; TRBD1 might be the D (5 bases). The CDR3 sequence is 15 residues long. The V end lost 4 bases, the J end lost 5 bases, and 17 bases lay between the germline ends. Germline lookup yields CDR1 ENHRY and CDR2 SYGVKD.

The chain joins TRBV2 to TRBJ1-2, with a possible D match to TRBD1 (5 bases). V lost 3 bases and J 3 bases, leaving 8 bases between the germline ends. This CDR3 is 13 amino acids long. CDR1 and CDR2 (germline): SNHLY, FYNNEI. Here the CDR3 DNA reads TGTGCCAGCAGTGATTTAGGGGACTATGGCTACACCTTC. Translating gives CASSDLGDYGYTF. Combining the CDR3 with reference TRBV2 and TRBJ1-2 gives the whole variable domain EPEVTQTPSHQVTQMGQEVILRCVPISNHLYFYWYRQILGQKVEFLVSFYNNEISEKSEIFDDQFSVERPDGSNFTLKIRSTKLEDSAMYFCASSDLGDYGYTFGSGTRLTVV.

The chain is built from TRBV27 and TRBJ1-3; tentatively, D is TRBD1 (5 bases). Looked up from germline, CDR1 is MNHEY and CDR2 is SMNVEV (reference sequence). V was shortened by 5 bases and J by 7 bases, with 12 bases between the two germline ends. This CDR3 has 13 amino acids. The CDR3 DNA reads TGTGCCAGCAGTGGGGGGGGAACCAACACCATATATTTT. Translating it yields CASSGGGTNTIYF.

V and J are TRBV7-9 and TRBJ2-7, with 7 positions matching TRBD1. CDR1 and CDR2 from the germline V gene are SEHNR and FQNEAQ (reference sequence). CDR3 length equals 14 residues. J was trimmed by 1 base and V by 3 bases; bases with no gene match: 3. The CDR3 sequence is CASSLGQKSYEQYF. In DNA form, the CDR3 reads TGTGCCAGCAGCTTGGGACAGAAATCCTACGAGCAGTACTTC.

The chain joins TRBV3-1 (or the pseudogene TRBV3-2) to TRBJ1-3, with a tentative D call TRBD1 (6 bases). Germline V gene sequence: CDR1 LGHDT, CDR2 YNNKEL (reference sequence). CDR3 length equals 18 residues. Deletions cut 1 base from V and 0 bases from J, with 16 bases between. CDR3 amino acids: CASSQGSAGAISGNTIYF. CDR3 nucleotides: TGTGCCAGCAGCCAAGGATCGGCAGGGGCTATCTCTGGAAACACCATATATTTT.

The V and J genes are TRBV6-5 and TRBJ1-6; D unclear. V gave up 2 bases and J gave up 5 bases, with 10 bases separating them. From germline, CDR1 is MNHEY and CDR2 SVGAGI. The CDR3 extends over 15 amino acids. DNA of the CDR3: TGTGCCAGCAGTTACAGGAGGGCGAATAATTCACCCCTCCACTTT. Translating gives CASSYRRANNSPLHF.

This chain uses TRBV4-1 with TRBJ2-2; 9 positions agree with TRBD1. This CDR3 has 16 amino acids. Per the germline V gene, CDR1 is MGHRA and CDR2 is YSYEKL. The junction had 6 bases not matched to a gene; V was cut back by 1 base and J by 6 bases. The CDR3 here is CASSQVPGQGPGELFF. The CDR3 nucleotides are TGCGCCAGCAGCCAAGTCCCGGGACAGGGTCCCGGGGAGCTGTTTTTT.

The chain recombines TRBV7-2 with TRBJ2-5, with a tentative D call TRBD2 (6 bases). The V and J ends lost 5 bases and 5 bases respectively, with 21 bases between them. The CDR3 is 16 amino acids. Germline-derived CDR1 and CDR2 are SGHTA and FQGNSA. CDR3 sequence reads: CASSPPGPLSGETQYF. In DNA form, the CDR3 reads TGTGCCAGCAGCCCACCGGGACCCCTAAGCGGGGAGACCCAGTACTTC.

The CDR3 is CASSWPEKRSNEQFF. In nucleotides, the CDR3 is TGTGCCAGCAGTTGGCCTGAGAAGCGGAGCAATGAGCAGTTCTTC. The chain combines TRBV28 with TRBJ2-1; tentatively, D is TRBD2 (5 bases). Trimming left V 4 bases short and J 6 bases short, with 16 bases between. Germline-derived CDR1 and CDR2 are MDHEN and SYDVKM. The CDR3 is 15 residues long. The whole variable domain, remainder taken from reference TRBV28 and TRBJ2-1, is DVKVTQSSRYLVKRTGEKVFLECVQDMDHENMFWYRQDPGLGLRLIYFSYDVKMKEKGDIPEGYSVSREKKERFSLILESASTNQTSMYLCASSWPEKRSNEQFFGPGTRLTVL.

As DNA, the CDR3 is TGTGCCAGCAGCCCAGGGGGCCTTTATAATTCACCCCTCCACTTT. Translated, it gives CASSPGGLYNSPLHF. The rearrangement uses TRBV11-2 and TRBJ1-6, with TRBD1 matching 8 bases. The CDR3 sequence is 15 residues long. After removal of 5 bases from V and 4 bases from J, the junction contained 4 bases not matched to a gene. Germline V gene sequence: CDR1 SGHAT, CDR2 FQNNGV.

The chain carries TRBV5-4 and TRBJ1-2; a possible D gene is TRBD1 (5 bases). The CDR3 is 13 amino acids. Germline CDR1 is SGHNT and CDR2 is YYREEE (reference sequence). V was shortened by 0 bases and J by 9 bases, with 12 bases between the two germline ends. CDR3: CASSLAPGRSYTF. The CDR3, as DNA: TGTGCCAGCAGCTTGGCTCCAGGGAGGAGCTACACCTTC.

This chain joins TRBV7-2 and TRBJ1-5, with 9 bases that match TRBD1. Germline trimming cut 5 bases from V and 6 bases from J; bases unmatched to any gene: 8. The CDR3 extends over 15 amino acids. Germline V gene sequence: CDR1 SGHTA, CDR2 FQGNSA. DNA of the CDR3: TGTGCCAGCAGCCCCACTGACAGGGGGAGTCAGCCCCAGCATTTT. The encoded protein is CASSPTDRGSQPQHF.

V usage is TRBV19 and J usage is TRBJ1-5, with a weak D call TRBD1 (6 bases). V was trimmed by 7 bases and J by 7 bases, leaving 17 bases between them. Germline-derived CDR1 and CDR2 are LNHDA and SQIVND (reference sequence). The length of the CDR3 is 14 residues. CDR3 DNA sequence: TGTGCCAGTACCCTACAGGGAAGATTGCAGCCCCAGCATTTT. Protein: CASTLQGRLQPQHF.

The chain employs TRBV5-8 and TRBJ2-1, with a tentative D call TRBD1 (6 bases). The CDR3 runs to 17 residues. Germline V gene lookup returns CDR1 SGHTS and CDR2 YDEGEE. V was trimmed by 4 bases and J by 0 bases, leaving 17 bases between them. The CDR3 nucleotides read TGTGCCAGCAGCCCAAGACAGGTTTTAAGCTCCTACAATGAGCAGTTCTTC. It is translated as CASSPRQVLSSYNEQFF.

V and J are TRBV4-3 and TRBJ2-3, with D possibly being TRBD2 (7 bases). Between the trimmed V and J ends, which lost 4 bases and 5 bases, there was a span of 19 bases. Germline V lookup: CDR1 LGHNA, CDR2 YSLEER. The CDR3 extends over 16 amino acids. The CDR3 region has the DNA TGCGCCAGCAGCCCGGAGGACGGGGGGCCGGGAGATACGCAGTATTTT. Its protein is CASSPEDGGPGDTQYF.

The chain links TRBV27 to TRBJ1-6, with D perhaps TRBD1 (5 bases). Trimming stripped 5 bases from V and 4 bases from J, with 6 bases between. CDR1 MNHEY and CDR2 SMNVEV come from the germline V gene (reference sequence). The CDR3 spans 13 residues. The CDR3 protein is CASSQGYNSPLHF. DNA of the CDR3: TGTGCCAGCAGTCAGGGTTATAATTCACCCCTCCACTTT.

This clone was picked up one time. V and J are TRBV12-3 or TRBV12-4 and TRBJ2-1; no clear D. Trimming took off 3 bases at V and 9 bases at J, with 9 bases between the two ends. The CDR3 loop spans 12 amino acids. The CDR3 protein is CASSFPPSEQFF. Here the CDR3 DNA reads TGTGCCAGCAGTTTCCCCCCCAGTGAGCAGTTCTTC.

This clone has a single count. This sequence joins TRBV16 and TRBJ1-5, with unresolved D. Per the germline V gene, CDR1 is KGHSY and CDR2 is FQNENV. The CDR3 runs 12 residues. Trimming stripped 5 bases from V and 4 bases from J, with 6 bases between. The CDR3 sequence: CASSVSNQPQHF. DNA of the CDR3: TGTGCCAGCAGCGTCTCTAATCAGCCCCAGCATTTT.

The CDR3 reads CASSLEGTVGPIGTQYF. The CDR3 DNA reads as TGCGCCAGCAGCTTGGAAGGGACAGTAGGGCCCATTGGGACCCAGTACTTC. J is TRBJ2-5 and V is TRBV5-1, with 7 nucleotides matching TRBD1. Germline lookup yields CDR1 SGHRS and CDR2 YFSETQ. Unmatched junction bases numbered 15, after V lost 0 bases and J lost 7 bases. This CDR3 region has 17 residues.